A single T cell receptor beta chain is shown here with its context. Its antigen remains unknown. The sample is drawn from a study of beta chain features in type 1 diabetes. Across the whole study: Patients shared similar age, gender and cell yields with healthy donors.

Each sorted population was over 98% pure. The sequenced template was cDNA made from the entire isolated RNA. Method: immunoSEQ multiplex PCR; TCRdb's copy keeps in-frame clones and lacks some. Of 640,000 or so clones in the sample, about an eighth were seen once. Whole-study results and caveats: At VDJ recombination sites, type 1 diabetes patients had fewer insertions and more deleted nucleotides. Any HLA-type effect on TCRB rearrangement remained unresolved here. Moderately but significantly shorter TCRB CDR3s were found in Type 1 diabetes patients in all four CD4+ subsets.

V trimming: 0 bases; J trimming: 4 bases; junction bases outside the gene matches: 4. Germline CDR1 and CDR2: GTSNPN and SVGIG (reference sequence). The CDR3 spans 14 residues. The receptor's source is a young man with type 1 diabetes. The sample consisted of naive CD4+ T cells from blood. The chain has TRBV30 and TRBJ2-3; 7 bases agree with TRBD2. The DNA of the CDR3 is TGTGCCTGGAGTGTAGGCCTAGCGGCAGATACGCAGTATTTT. The encoded protein is CAWSVGLAADTQYF.